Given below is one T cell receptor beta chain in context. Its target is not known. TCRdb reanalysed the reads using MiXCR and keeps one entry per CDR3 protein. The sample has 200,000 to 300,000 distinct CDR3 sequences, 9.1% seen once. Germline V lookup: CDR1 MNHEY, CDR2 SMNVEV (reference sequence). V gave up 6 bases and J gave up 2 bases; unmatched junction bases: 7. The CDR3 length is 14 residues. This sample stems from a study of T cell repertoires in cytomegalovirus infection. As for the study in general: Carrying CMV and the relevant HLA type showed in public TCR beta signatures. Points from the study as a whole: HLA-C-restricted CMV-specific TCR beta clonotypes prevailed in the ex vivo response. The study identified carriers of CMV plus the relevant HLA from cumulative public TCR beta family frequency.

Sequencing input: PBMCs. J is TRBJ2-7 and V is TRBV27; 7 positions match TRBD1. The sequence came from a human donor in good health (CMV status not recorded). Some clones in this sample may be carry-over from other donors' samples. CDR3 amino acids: CASSLWDRPYEQYF. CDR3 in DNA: TGTGCCAGCAGCCTGTGGGACAGACCCTACGAGCAGTACTTC.